There are a few counts of the clone carrying this T cell receptor beta chain. Its antigen is not known. With 6 bases clipped from V and 4 bases from J, the junction kept 8 bases outside the gene matches. Germline V gene data show CDR1 as SNHLY and CDR2 as FYNNEI. The CDR3 totals 15 residues. This record comes from a study of cytomegalovirus exposure and HLA in healthy donors. Study outcomes and limitations: The authors listed 164 TCR beta chains as cytomegalovirus-associated. Within an earlier analysis, most TCR beta V segments proved productive either about 87% or about 30% of the time. A highly shared variant cluster was judged a likely technical artifact. HLA alleles showed associations with approximately 15,000 TCR beta sequences in a later analysis, at a 0.05 false discovery rate.

PCR primers comprised 60 Vbeta and 13 Jbeta primers. Sequencing was performed with immunoSEQ multiplex PCR; in TCRdb, only in-frame clones are kept and a portion is missing. The table has roughly 150,000 clones, around 75% seen once. The rearrangement links TRBV2 to TRBJ1-5, with TRBD1 matching 8 bases. This TCR derives from a male donor in good health and CMV-seronegative. Specimen: PBMCs. The chain's CDR3 is CASRADRAGNQPQHF. In nucleotides, the CDR3 is TGTGCCAGCAGGGCGGACAGGGCGGGGAATCAGCCCCAGCATTTT.